This TCR beta chain was identified in a study of blood T cell repertoires in COVID-19. Study in general: Researchers got acute and convalescent COVID-19 samples from the United States, Italy and Spain.

The protocol was immunoSEQ multiplex PCR, while the TCRdb copy is restricted to in-frame clones and leaves out a portion. The sample gives over 250,000 clones, roughly nine tenths of which show up once; roughly 2.3% is in the top ten. Participant-reported clinical history was the basis for cohort assignment. Recovered status in Cohort 3 required two negative PCRs, clearance, or symptom resolution. Trimming left V 0 bases short and J 4 bases short, with 7 bases between. The CDR3 sequence is 14 residues long. Germline-derived CDR1 and CDR2 are MNHEY and SMNVEV (reference sequence). This clone was found once.

The gene calls are TRBV27 and TRBJ2-1; D is ambiguous. Sequencing was carried out using PBMCs or T cells enriched from blood (not recorded which). The clonotype was recovered from a woman aged 18-30 years who had recovered from COVID-19. DNA for the CDR3: TGTGCCAGCAGTTTATCCGGTCCATACAATGAGCAGTTCTTC. The encoded protein is CASSLSGPYNEQFF.